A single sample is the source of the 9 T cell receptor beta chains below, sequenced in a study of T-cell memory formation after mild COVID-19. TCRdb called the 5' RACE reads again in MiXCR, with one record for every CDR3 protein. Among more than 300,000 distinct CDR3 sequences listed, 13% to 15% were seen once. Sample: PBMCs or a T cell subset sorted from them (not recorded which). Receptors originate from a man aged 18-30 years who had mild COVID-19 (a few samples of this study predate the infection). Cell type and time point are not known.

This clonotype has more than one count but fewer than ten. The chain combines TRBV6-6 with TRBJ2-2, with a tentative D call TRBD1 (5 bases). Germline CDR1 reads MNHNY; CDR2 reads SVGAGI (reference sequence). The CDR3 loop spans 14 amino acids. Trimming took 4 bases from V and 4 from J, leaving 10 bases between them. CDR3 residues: CASSSQGGTGELFF. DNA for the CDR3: TGTGCCAGCAGTTCGCAGGGTGGCACCGGGGAGCTGTTTTTT.

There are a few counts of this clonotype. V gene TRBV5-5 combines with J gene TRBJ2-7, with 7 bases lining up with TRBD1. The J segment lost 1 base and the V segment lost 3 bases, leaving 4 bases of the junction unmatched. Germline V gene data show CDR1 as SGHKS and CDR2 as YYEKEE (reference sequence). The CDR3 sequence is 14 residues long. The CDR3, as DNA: TGTGCCAGCAGCTGGACAGGTACTTCCTACGAGCAGTACGTC. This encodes CASSWTGTSYEQYV.

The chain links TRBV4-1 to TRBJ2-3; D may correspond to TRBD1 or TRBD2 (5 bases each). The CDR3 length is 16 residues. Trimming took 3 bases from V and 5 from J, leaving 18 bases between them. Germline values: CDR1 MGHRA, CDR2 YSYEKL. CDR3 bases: TGCGCCAGCAGCCAGGCCCTGGGACGGAATGGAGATACGCAGTATTTT. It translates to CASSQALGRNGDTQYF.

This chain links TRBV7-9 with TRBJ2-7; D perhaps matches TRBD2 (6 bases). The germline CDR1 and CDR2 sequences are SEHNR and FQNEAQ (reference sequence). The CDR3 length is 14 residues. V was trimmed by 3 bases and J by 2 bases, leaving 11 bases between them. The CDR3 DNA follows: TGTGCCAGCAGCTTGTCGGGGGAGACCTACGAGCAGTACGTC. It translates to CASSLSGETYEQYV.

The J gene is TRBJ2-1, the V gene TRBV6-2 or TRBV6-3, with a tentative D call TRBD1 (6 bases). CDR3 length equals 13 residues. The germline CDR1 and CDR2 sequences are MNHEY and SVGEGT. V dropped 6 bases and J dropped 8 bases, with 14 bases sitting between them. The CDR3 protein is CASRWDNLYEQFF. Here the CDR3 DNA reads TGTGCCAGCAGGTGGGACAACCTCTATGAGCAGTTCTTC.

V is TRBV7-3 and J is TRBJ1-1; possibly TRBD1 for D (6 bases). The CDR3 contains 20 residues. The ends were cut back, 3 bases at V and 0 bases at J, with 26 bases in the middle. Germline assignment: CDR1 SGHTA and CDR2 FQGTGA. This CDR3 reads CASSLGRLLRQDGLNTEAFF. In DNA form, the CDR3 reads TGTGCCAGCAGCTTGGGGCGCCTACTTCGACAGGATGGGCTGAACACTGAAGCTTTCTTT.

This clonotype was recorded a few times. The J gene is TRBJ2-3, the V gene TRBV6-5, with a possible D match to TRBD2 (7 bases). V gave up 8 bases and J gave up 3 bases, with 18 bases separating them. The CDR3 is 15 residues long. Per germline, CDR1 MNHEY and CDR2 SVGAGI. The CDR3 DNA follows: TGTGCCAGCCTAAGGGGTGGGGGGGCTACAGATACGCAGTATTTT. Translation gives CASLRGGGATDTQYF.

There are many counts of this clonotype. This chain's CDR3 is CASSLGLAFYEQYF. The CDR3 DNA reads as TGTGCCAGCAGCTTAGGTCTAGCGTTCTACGAGCAGTACTTC. The chain combines TRBV7-2 with TRBJ2-7; possible D gene TRBD2, 6 bases. V shed 1 base and J shed 3 bases, with 10 bases lying between them. The germline gives CDR1 SGHTA, CDR2 FQGNSA. The CDR3 has 14 residues.

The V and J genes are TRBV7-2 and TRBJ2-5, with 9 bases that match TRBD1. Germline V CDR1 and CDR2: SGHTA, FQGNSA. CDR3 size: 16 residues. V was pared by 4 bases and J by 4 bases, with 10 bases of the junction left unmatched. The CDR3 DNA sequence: TGTGCCAGCAGCTGGAACCCACAGGGGGCGGGAGAGACCCAGTACTTC. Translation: CASSWNPQGAGETQYF.